This T cell receptor beta chain was recorded in a study of T cells after yellow fever vaccination. On this clonotype: Antigen specificity is unknown.

Study-level findings and limits: Among all clonotypes, a small share was observed in both CD4 and CD8 compartments.

Using its own MiXCR run on the 5' RACE reads, TCRdb lists one record per CDR3 protein. The sample lists hundreds of thousands of distinct CDR3 sequences, around 3.9% occurring once. This CDR3 has 14 amino acids. Germline-derived CDR1 and CDR2 are MNHEY and SVGEGT. V shed 5 bases and J shed 2 bases, with 12 bases lying between them. The source of this sequence is a young man who received the YFV17D yellow fever vaccine. The source was PBMCs, collected on the day of the yellow fever booster vaccination. This rearrangement joins TRBV6-2 or TRBV6-3 to TRBJ1-2, with D uncertain. CDR3 amino acids: CASSRRSLNYGYTF. In DNA, the CDR3 is TGTGCCAGCAGTCGAAGAAGCTTGAACTATGGCTACACCTTC.